This T cell receptor beta chain was identified during a study of PD-1 blockade in classical Hodgkin lymphoma. Findings and caveats of the study: Baseline diversity resembling that of newly diagnosed patients was seen in complete responders.

With regard to this clone: Its antigen remains unknown.

Clones were sequenced by immunoSEQ multiplex PCR, and TCRdb holds only the in-frame ones, with some missing. This table holds 90,000 to 100,000 clones, roughly 79% found once. Relapse after autologous stem cell transplantation occurred in every patient, and brentuximab vedotin exposure varied. Germline CDR1 reads SGHKS; CDR2 reads YYEKEE (reference sequence). The CDR3 loop spans 16 amino acids. V gave up 4 bases and J gave up 5 bases; unmatched junction bases: 13. The material sequenced was peripheral blood mononuclear cells (PBMCs), taken before the second cycle of nivolumab. The chain links TRBV5-5 to TRBJ2-7; the match to TRBD1 covers 9 bases. The TCR comes from a human donor with classical Hodgkin lymphoma. CDR3 residues: CASSRTPGQGANEQYF. The CDR3 DNA reads TGTGCCAGCAGCCGAACCCCGGGACAGGGTGCGAACGAGCAGTACTTC.